The 21 T cell receptor beta chains below were found in one sample sequenced in a study. The sorted Tregs were CD4+CD25+CD127-/low cells. TCRdb re-derived calls from the 5' RACE reads in MiXCR, one entry per CDR3 protein. The table has 100 to 150 distinct CDR3 sequences, 94% seen once; the top ten hold 11% to 15%. Sequencing used Tregs sorted from blood. These receptors came from a female donor with breast cancer.

This clonotype was counted between two and nine times. This beta chain lies outside the target of a library built for alpha chains; its clone size means little. This rearrangement joins TRBV4-1 to TRBJ1-2; D gene uncertain. The CDR3 runs 13 residues. Trimming took 1 base from V and 8 from J, leaving 11 bases between them. Germline CDR1 MGHRA, CDR2 YSYEKL. CDR3 amino acids: CASSQVLAEGYTF. The DNA for the CDR3 is TGCGCCAGCAGCCAAGTTTTGGCAGAAGGCTACACCTTC.

As for this clonotype: This beta chain slipped into a library made for alpha chains as a stray read, so its size is not meaningful. This chain connects TRBV9 to TRBJ2-5, with 7 bases fitting TRBD2. CDR1 is SGDLS and CDR2 is YYNGEE in the germline V gene. This CDR3 region has 14 residues. The junction had 5 bases not matched to a gene; V was cut back by 4 bases and J by 2 bases. In DNA, the CDR3 is TGTGCCAGCAGCATGGGCGGGGGTCAAGAGACCCAGTACTTC. It encodes CASSMGGGQETQYF.

In regard to this clonotype: Being off target in a library aimed at alpha chains, this beta chain has a size of little meaning. The rearrangement joins TRBV28 to TRBJ2-3, with D tentatively TRBD2 (5 bases). The V and J ends lost 2 bases and 6 bases respectively, with 9 bases between them. The germline gives CDR1 MDHEN, CDR2 SYDVKM. The CDR3 totals 13 residues. CDR3 bases: TGTGCCAGCAGTTTAACGGGGATTGATACGCAGTATTTT. It is translated as CASSLTGIDTQYF.

Turning to this clonotype: One end of the junction does not line up with germline, which may come from a read error. This beta chain lies outside the target of a library built for alpha chains; its clone size means little. This chain connects TRBV5-4 to TRBJ2-2; D remains unclear. The CDR3 totals 15 residues. Germline V CDR1 and CDR2: SGHNT, YYREEE (reference sequence). CDR3 nucleotide sequence: TGTGCCGGCAGTTTGGTGGGCAGAAACACCGGGGAGCTGTTTTTT. Translation gives CAGSLVGRNTGELFF.

About this clonotype itself: Found in a library prepared for alpha chains, this beta chain is an off-target read, and its abundance has little meaning. The chain couples TRBV7-2 to TRBJ1-2; perhaps TRBD1 as D (6 bases). V lost 1 base to trimming and J lost 6 bases, with 9 bases between them. The CDR3 is made up of 13 amino acids. Per the germline V gene, CDR1 is SGHTA and CDR2 is FQGNSA. The CDR3 sequence is CASSLGGRNGYTF. DNA of the CDR3: TGTGCCAGCAGCTTAGGGGGGCGCAATGGCTACACCTTC.

Concerning this clonotype itself: Found in a library prepared for alpha chains, this beta chain is an off-target read, and its abundance has little meaning. The chain combines TRBV7-6 with TRBJ2-5; D perhaps matches TRBD2 (5 bases). The germline V gene has CDR1 SGHVS and CDR2 FNYEAQ. The CDR3 is 18 amino acids. Trimming shortened V by 5 bases and J by 5 bases, and 27 bases separated the two germline ends. CDR3 sequence reads: CASSARGRRPDSRETQYF. CDR3 DNA: TGTGCCAGCAGCGCCCGTGGGCGGAGGCCGGATTCGAGGGAGACCCAGTACTTC.

A word on this clonotype: This beta chain slipped into a library made for alpha chains as a stray read, so its size is not meaningful. The V and J genes are TRBV5-1 and TRBJ1-3, with a weak D call TRBD1 (5 bases). With 2 bases removed from V and 2 bases from J, the gap between germline ends came to 14 bases. The CDR3 covers 16 residues. Germline V gene lookup returns CDR1 SGHRS and CDR2 YFSETQ. CDR3 bases: TGCGCCAGCAGCTTTCAGGGCGGAGGGACTGGAAACACCATATATTTT. This encodes CASSFQGGGTGNTIYF.

About this clonotype itself: This beta chain represents an off-target read in a library built for alpha chains; its size is of limited meaning. V gene TRBV7-2 combines with J gene TRBJ2-3; D possibly corresponds to TRBD2 (5 bases). CDR3 length: 16 residues. Trimming cost V 3 bases and J 4 bases, with 17 bases left between them. Germline CDR1 reads SGHTA; CDR2 reads FQGNSA. This CDR3 is CASSFHSAGVADTQYF. CDR3 sequence (DNA): TGTGCCAGCAGCTTTCATTCCGCCGGGGTAGCAGATACGCAGTATTTT.

Concerning this clonotype: A library prepared for alpha chains yielded this beta chain as an off-target read; its size is of little meaning. This chain joins TRBV7-8 and TRBJ2-5; perhaps TRBD2 as D (6 bases). The V end was cut by 0 bases, the J end by 1 base, with 6 bases between. Germline V CDR1 and CDR2: SGHVS, FQNEAQ. The CDR3 is 14 residues long. This chain's CDR3 is CASSLAGGQETQYF. CDR3 nucleotide sequence: TGTGCCAGCAGCTTAGCGGGGGGCCAAGAGACCCAGTACTTC.

Concerning this clonotype itself: Because the library targeted alpha chains, this beta chain is an off-target read whose size means little. The V call is TRBV4-1, the J call TRBJ2-5; 8 bases are a match to TRBD2. The CDR3 is 13 residues long. Trimming cost V 3 bases and J 7 bases; bases outside gene matches: 4. Germline CDR1 reads MGHRA; CDR2 reads YSYEKL. The CDR3 reads CASSQTGRGTQYF. The CDR3 nucleotides read TGCGCCAGCAGCCAGACCGGGAGGGGGACCCAGTACTTC.

As for this clonotype: This beta chain is a stray read from a library made for alpha chains; its abundance is not meaningful. The CDR3, as DNA: TGTGCCAGCAGTTATCCCGGAGGGGCCTATGGCTACACCTTC. It encodes CASSYPGGAYGYTF. The chain employs TRBV6-2 or TRBV6-3 and TRBJ1-2; a weak D match, TRBD1 (5 bases). CDR3 length: 14 residues. Per germline, CDR1 MNHEY and CDR2 SVGEGT. V was clipped by 3 bases and J by 4 bases, with 12 bases between them.

About this clonotype itself: This beta chain is a stray sequence in a library constructed for alpha chains; its clone size is not meaningful. The J gene is TRBJ2-5, the V gene TRBV7-3; D may correspond to TRBD1 or TRBD2 (6 bases each). The V end was cut by 1 base, the J end by 5 bases, with 20 bases between. This CDR3 is 17 amino acids long. The V gene's germline CDR1 is SGHTA and CDR2 FQGTGA. CDR3 DNA: TGTGCCAGCAGCTTAAGGGCCATGGGGGCCGGAGGGGAGACCCAGTACTTC. Its protein is CASSLRAMGAGGETQYF.

To note about this clonotype: This beta chain is off target for a library built for alpha chains, so its abundance means little. V gene TRBV11-2 combines with J gene TRBJ2-2; D gene unclear. Germline CDR1 reads SGHAT; CDR2 reads FQNNGV. V was clipped by 5 bases and J by 4 bases, with 11 bases between them. This CDR3 spans 14 amino acids. This CDR3 is CASSPEWGTGELFF. The CDR3 DNA reads TGTGCCAGCAGCCCGGAGTGGGGCACCGGGGAGCTGTTTTTT.

This clonotype was observed a single time. This beta chain is off target for a library built for alpha chains, so its abundance means little. This chain uses TRBV6-1 with TRBJ1-2; D is unclear. This CDR3 contains 11 residues. V was shortened by 4 bases and J by 1 base, with 1 base between the two germline ends. Germline CDR1 MNHNS, CDR2 SASEGT. The DNA of the CDR3 is TGTGCCAGCAGTGGTAACTATGGCTACACCTTC. Translating gives CASSGNYGYTF.

This clonotype was detected once. This beta chain is a stray sequence in a library constructed for alpha chains; its clone size is not meaningful. This chain uses TRBV15 with TRBJ2-7; D might be TRBD1 (5 bases). V was pared by 0 bases and J by 2 bases, with 11 bases between. The germline gives CDR1 LNHNV, CDR2 YYDKDF (reference sequence). The CDR3 extends over 15 amino acids. The DNA for the CDR3 is TGTGCCACCAGCAGAGAGGACGACAGAACCTACGAGCAGTACTTC. This encodes CATSREDDRTYEQYF.

Details on this clonotype: This beta chain is a stray read from a library made for alpha chains; its abundance is not meaningful. The chain uses TRBV20-1 and TRBJ2-7; D is perhaps TRBD2 (6 bases). This CDR3 has 14 residues. The V end lost 3 bases, the J end lost 2 bases, and 14 bases lay between the germline ends. Germline assignment: CDR1 DFQATT and CDR2 SNEGSKA (reference sequence). CDR3 residues: CSASPAGRAYEQYF. In DNA form, the CDR3 reads TGCAGTGCTAGCCCGGCGGGACGAGCCTACGAGCAGTACTTC.

As to this clonotype: This beta chain represents an off-target read in a library built for alpha chains; its size is of limited meaning. The chain joins TRBV19 to TRBJ2-7; D perhaps matches TRBD1 (6 bases). CDR1 is LNHDA and CDR2 is SQIVND in the germline V gene (reference sequence). V was clipped by 8 bases and J by 2 bases, with 19 bases between them. The CDR3 spans 15 residues. In DNA form, the CDR3 reads TGTGCCAGTTCGTTGGGGCAGGGGCGTCCCTACGAGCAGTACTTC. Translating it yields CASSLGQGRPYEQYF.

With regard to this clonotype: With the library built for alpha chains, this beta chain is off target and its frequency is not meaningful. The chain combines TRBV15 with TRBJ2-7; 7 bases agree with TRBD2. The CDR3 is 15 amino acids. Germline V lookup: CDR1 LNHNV, CDR2 YYDKDF (reference sequence). With V trimmed by 0 bases and J by 2 bases, 4 bases remained unmatched. The CDR3 DNA follows: TGTGCCACCAGCAGAGATAGCGGGCGTACCTACGAGCAGTACTTC. Translating gives CATSRDSGRTYEQYF.

A note on this clonotype: This beta chain is an off-target read within a library intended for alpha chains, so its frequency means little. The chain recombines TRBV20-1 with TRBJ1-1; TRBD1 matches at 7 bases. Germline V CDR1 and CDR2: DFQATT, SNEGSKA (reference sequence). The CDR3 extends over 15 amino acids. J gave up 0 bases and V 5 bases, and 9 bases lay outside the gene matches. In nucleotides, the CDR3 is TGCAGTGCTCCCCTCGCGGACAGGCTGAACACTGAAGCTTTCTTT. Protein sequence: CSAPLADRLNTEAFF.

With regard to this clonotype: A library made for alpha chains picked up this beta chain off target, so its size means little. This chain links TRBV6-5 with TRBJ2-6; D is perhaps TRBD1 (6 bases). The germline V gene encodes CDR1 MNHEY and CDR2 SVGAGI. This CDR3 contains 15 residues. V lost 0 bases to trimming and J lost 5 bases, with 8 bases between them. As DNA, the CDR3 is TGTGCCAGCAGTTACTCAGGGGGAAGGGCCAACGTCCTGACTTTC. Protein: CASSYSGGRANVLTF.

Points on this clonotype: Because the library targeted alpha chains, this beta chain is an off-target read whose size means little. The genes are TRBV7-3 and TRBJ2-3; possibly TRBD1 or TRBD2 for D (6 bases each). The ends were cut back, 3 bases at V and 0 bases at J, with 10 bases in the middle. Germline lookup yields CDR1 SGHTA and CDR2 FQGTGA. The CDR3 runs to 15 residues. The CDR3 nucleotides read TGTGCCAGCAGCTTTGGAGGGGGTAGCACAGATACGCAGTATTTT. It encodes CASSFGGGSTDTQYF.